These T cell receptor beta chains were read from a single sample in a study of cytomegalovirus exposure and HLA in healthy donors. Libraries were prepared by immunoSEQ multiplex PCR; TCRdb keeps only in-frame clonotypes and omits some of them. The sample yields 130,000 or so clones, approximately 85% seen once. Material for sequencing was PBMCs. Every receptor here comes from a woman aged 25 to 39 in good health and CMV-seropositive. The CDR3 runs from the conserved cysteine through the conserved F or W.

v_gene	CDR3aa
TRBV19	CASSRIRGVLGTEAFF
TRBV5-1	CASSWRQGAGEQYF
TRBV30	CAWSLAGYEQYF
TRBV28	CASSSIGRTGGFGKLFF
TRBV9	CASSFRDSYNEKLFF
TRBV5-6	CASRQGLAGGDTQYF
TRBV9	CASSVGGGGTDTQYF
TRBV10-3	CAISEGQGNQPQHF
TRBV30	CAWSGARDRTTYEQYF
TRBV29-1	CSSRVDTEAFF
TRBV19	CASSTVGTGGTEAFF
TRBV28	CASTPLGSGGGEAFF
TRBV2	CASSPTGVRNQPQHF
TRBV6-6	CASSPPSQGNQPQHF
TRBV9	CASSVGGTLDTQYF
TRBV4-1	CASSQETGLQYF
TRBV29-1	CSVEEGPTLAGGCTDTQYF
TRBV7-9	CASSYQGAQGYTF
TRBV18	CASSPLLGQMNTEAFF
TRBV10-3	CAISPTLGLANTQYF
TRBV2	CAREAGKDSETQYF
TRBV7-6	CASRGQPNTEAFF
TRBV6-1	CASSELELRGYTF
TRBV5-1	CASSLEYRGTEAFF
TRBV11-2	CASSITGGSYNEQFF
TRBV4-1	CASSEPGQVRSGANVLTF
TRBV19	CASRRGELFF
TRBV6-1	CASSVSGVNTGELFF
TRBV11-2	CASSQTGYGYNEQFF
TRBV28	CASSPDSTYGYTF
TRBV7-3	CASTPEGQPQHF
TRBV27	CASGTGGSGYTF
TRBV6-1	CASSEWSQPQHF
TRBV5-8	CASSWGTFGEQYF
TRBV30	CAWSVRLAPSYNEQFF
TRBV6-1	CASSEMGGNTEAFF
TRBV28	CASTPPGLAGAQETQYF
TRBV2	CASSEEAAKLFF
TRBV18	CASSPGAGYINEQFF
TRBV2	CASIRETEAFF
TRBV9	CASRANQAGAEQYF
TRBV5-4	CASSLDRGFQETQYF